This section outlines one TCR beta chain sequence together with its context. In the original processing: Estimated nucleated cell counts came from reference gene primer amplification. Produced via immunoSEQ multiplex PCR; TCRdb's table is partial and in-frame only. V, J and clone size are those of that table, while D and trimming were read from the DNA. The profile shows 90,000 to 100,000 clones, 75% to 95% of them singletons. This entry is derived from a study of blood T cell repertoires in COVID-19. Study in general: The United States, Italy and Spain provided the acute and convalescent COVID-19 samples. PBMCs, B-cell-depleted T cells, or T cells were the source of the cDNA or gDNA that made up the material.

Germline CDR1 is MNHEY and CDR2 is SVGAGI. Trimming took 6 bases from V and 4 from J, leaving 12 bases between them. The length of the CDR3 is 13 residues. This chain uses TRBV6-5 with TRBJ1-2; a weak D match, TRBD1 (5 bases). The source material was peripheral blood. The receptor was isolated from a man over 45 with acute or convalescent COVID-19. The CDR3 nucleotides are TGTGCCAGCAGCCCACAGGTATTCTATGGCTACACCTTC. Its protein is CASSPQVFYGYTF.